This section outlines one T cell receptor (beta chain) sequence together with its context. Its specificity is unknown. This sample is part of a study of Ad26.COV2.S vaccination and SARS-CoV-2 variants. Study findings and constraints: Those who received vaccine or placebo ended up with similar non-spike TCR breadth. Marked by substantial breadth, spike-specific CD8+ and CD4+ T cell responses were reportedly seen after vaccination.

Germline V lookup: CDR1 ENHRY, CDR2 SYGVKD. CDR3 length equals 13 residues. The V gene lost 4 bases and the J gene lost 1 base, with 5 bases spanning the gap. Repertoires were generated with immunoSEQ multiplex PCR, while TCRdb's copy carries only in-frame clones and drops some. Of more than 150,000 clones listed, approximately 88% are singletons. Source: peripheral blood, taken after recovery from COVID-19. The sequence was obtained from a human donor who had recovered from COVID-19. V and J are TRBV10-3 and TRBJ1-5; D gene ambiguous. The CDR3 DNA is TGTGCCATCAGTGTTGACAGCAATCAGCCCCAGCATTTT. Its translation: CAISVDSNQPQHF.